Shown below are 18 T cell receptor beta chains from a single sample sequenced in a study of T cell repertoires in cytomegalovirus infection. TCRdb fed the reads into MiXCR, producing one record per CDR3 protein. Found here are about 150,000 distinct CDR3 sequences, roughly a quarter of them singletons; the top ten hold approximately 11%. The specimen sequenced was PBMCs. Source of these receptors: a human donor in good health (CMV status not recorded). Some clones in this sample may be carry-over from other donors' samples.

The chain links TRBV4-2 to TRBJ1-5; the D is unclear. This CDR3 has 12 residues. The germline V and J ends were trimmed by 1 base and 7 bases, with 5 bases remaining between them. Germline-derived CDR1 and CDR2 are LGHNA and YNFKEQ. CDR3 in DNA: TGTGCCAGCAGCCAAGTTGGGCAGCCCCAGCATTTT. Translating gives CASSQVGQPQHF.

This sequence joins TRBV6-2 or TRBV6-3 and TRBJ1-5; D not certain. CDR1 MNHEY and CDR2 SVGEGT come from the germline V gene. V dropped 0 bases and J dropped 3 bases, with 15 bases sitting between them. The CDR3 is 17 amino acids. DNA of the CDR3: TGTGCCAGCAGTTACTCATTGGGCGACGGACCCAATCAGCCCCAGCATTTT. This sequence encodes CASSYSLGDGPNQPQHF.

The rearrangement links TRBV28 to TRBJ2-7, with TRBD1 identical over 8 bases. The CDR3 extends over 15 amino acids. Trimming cost V 3 bases and J 2 bases; bases outside gene matches: 6. CDR1 and CDR2 (germline): MDHEN, SYDVKM. CDR3 sequence reads: CASSLWQGAPYEQYF. The CDR3 DNA reads TGTGCCAGCAGTTTGTGGCAGGGGGCTCCCTACGAGCAGTACTTC.

As regards this clonotype: A much larger clonotype is one base distant, so this may be a read error. This chain uses TRBV12-3 or TRBV12-4 with TRBJ2-3; possible D gene TRBD2, 6 bases. The CDR3 loop spans 14 amino acids. Trimming cost V 7 bases and J 4 bases, with 15 bases left between them. CDR3 DNA sequence: TGTGCCAGCACTTTTTGGAGCGGGCCAGATACGCAGTATTTT. This gives the protein CASTFWSGPDTQYF.

The J gene is TRBJ1-4, the V gene TRBV28, with D unresolved. Trimming took 2 bases from V and 6 from J, leaving 10 bases between them. This CDR3 comprises 14 residues. Germline V gene data show CDR1 as MDHEN and CDR2 as SYDVKM. DNA of the CDR3: TGTGCCAGCAGTTTACGCCAGAGTTATGAAAAACTGTTTTTT. It translates to CASSLRQSYEKLFF.

The sample holds many counts of this clonotype. The chain links TRBV7-9 to TRBJ1-2, with D unresolved. This CDR3 has 14 amino acids. Germline V lookup: CDR1 SEHNR, CDR2 FQNEAQ (reference sequence). Trimming stripped 2 bases from V and 8 bases from J, with 15 bases between. The CDR3 nucleotides are TGTGCCAGCAGCTTATGGGATCGGACGGGAGGCTACACCTTC. This gives the protein CASSLWDRTGGYTF.

V gene TRBV29-1 combines with J gene TRBJ1-2; 8 bases are a match to TRBD1. Germline CDR1 and CDR2: SQVTM and ANQGSEA. V lost 6 bases to trimming and J lost 3 bases; unmatched junction nucleotides: 9. This CDR3 is 14 amino acids long. The CDR3 DNA reads as TGCAGCGTCGGGGCAGGGGGCGCGGACTATGGCTACACCTTC. Translating it yields CSVGAGGADYGYTF.

V gene TRBV7-4 combines with J gene TRBJ2-2; D is uncertain. The CDR3 sequence is 16 residues long. V lost 8 bases and J 2 bases, leaving 18 bases between the germline ends. Germline V gene sequence: CDR1 SGHVT, CDR2 SQSDAQ. CDR3 in DNA: TGTGCCAGCGGCATCGGCCCAGGCCGAAACACCGGGGAGCTGTTTTTT. Protein: CASGIGPGRNTGELFF.

This sequence joins TRBV28 and TRBJ1-1; D uncertain. The CDR3 runs to 13 residues. Germline V CDR1 and CDR2: MDHEN, SYDVKM. V was shortened by 5 bases and J by 6 bases, with 13 bases between the two germline ends. CDR3 protein: CASSRFDRSEAFF. Here the CDR3 DNA reads TGTGCCAGCAGTCGATTCGACCGGTCTGAAGCTTTCTTT.

This clonotype was picked up a small number of times. This chain links TRBV5-1 with TRBJ1-1; perhaps TRBD1 as D (5 bases). Germline V CDR1 and CDR2: SGHRS, YFSETQ. V shed 4 bases and J shed 6 bases, with 16 bases lying between them. The CDR3 contains 14 residues. CDR3: CASSTAGRVSEAFF. The CDR3 coding sequence is TGCGCCAGCAGCACCGCAGGCAGGGTCTCTGAAGCTTTCTTT.

Worth noting for this clonotype: This may be a read error: a much more frequent sequence differs by one nucleotide. The chain combines TRBV12-3 or TRBV12-4 with TRBJ1-1; 8 positions agree with TRBD1. The V gene end was trimmed by 5 bases and the J gene end by 3 bases; junction bases not matched to a gene: 5. CDR3 length: 14 amino acids. The CDR3 protein is CASSVSDRDTEAFF. Here the CDR3 DNA reads TGTGCCAGCAGTGTATCGGACAGGGACACTGAAGCTTTCTTT.

This clonotype was found a few times. The chain links TRBV4-1 to TRBJ1-5; 8 nucleotides match TRBD1. V lost 0 bases, J lost 7 bases, and 11 bases stayed unmatched. The CDR3 is 17 residues long. Looked up from germline, CDR1 is MGHRA and CDR2 is YSYEKL. The CDR3 loop reads CASSQDRRRGQGQPQHF. CDR3 coding DNA: TGCGCCAGCAGCCAAGATAGACGCAGGGGGCAGGGACAGCCCCAGCATTTT.

This clonotype has ten or more counts. The chain joins TRBV7-2 to TRBJ2-7; the match to TRBD1 covers 7 bases. Trimming at V came to 0 bases and at J to 4 bases, leaving 3 bases not matched to a gene. The CDR3 is made up of 14 amino acids. Germline lookup yields CDR1 SGHTA and CDR2 FQGNSA. CDR3 sequence (DNA): TGTGCCAGCAGCTTAGCTGACAGGGTGTACGAGCAGTACTTC. It translates to CASSLADRVYEQYF.

A few counts support this clonotype. The V and J genes are TRBV10-3 and TRBJ2-1; D is unclear. The ends were cut back, 2 bases at V and 4 bases at J, with 9 bases in the middle. The CDR3 spans 14 residues. Germline CDR1 is ENHRY and CDR2 is SYGVKD. Written as DNA, the CDR3 is TGTGCCATCAGTGAGACAGCACAATACAATGAGCAGTTCTTC. Its protein product is CAISETAQYNEQFF.

This clonotype was counted a few times. The J gene is TRBJ2-1, the V gene TRBV5-1, with TRBD1 matching over 10 bases. Germline trimming cut 4 bases from V and 2 bases from J; bases unmatched to any gene: 6. CDR1 and CDR2 (germline): SGHRS, YFSETQ. The CDR3 contains 16 residues. In DNA, the CDR3 is TGCGCCAGCAGCCCGGGGGGGACAGGGGCCTACAATGAGCAGTTCTTC. Protein sequence: CASSPGGTGAYNEQFF. The variable domain in full, with the rest retrieved from reference TRBV5-1 and TRBJ2-1, is KAGVTQTPRYLIKTRGQQVTLSCSPISGHRSVSWYQQTPGQGLQFLFEYFSETQRNKGNFPGRFSGRQFSNSRSEMNVSTLELGDSALYLCASSPGGTGAYNEQFFGPGTRLTVL.

A remark on this clonotype: One base away lies a much larger clone, so this may be a sequencing read error. CDR3 amino acids: CASSFREELSSGNTIYF. The CDR3, as DNA: TGTGCCAGCAGCTTTCGTGAGGAGCTGAGCTCTGGAAACACCATATATTTT. The V call is TRBV7-2, the J call TRBJ1-3; D gene ambiguous. Germline CDR1 is SGHTA and CDR2 is FQGNSA. The CDR3 has 17 residues. The V and J ends lost 3 bases and 0 bases respectively, with 15 bases between them.

The chain combines TRBV4-1 with TRBJ2-3; the D gene is possibly TRBD1 (6 bases). Germline CDR1 MGHRA, CDR2 YSYEKL. The CDR3 runs to 15 residues. Trimming took off 4 bases at V and 6 bases at J, with 17 bases between the two ends. CDR3 coding DNA: TGCGCCAGCAGCCTCGCCGGGACACCACCGGATACGCAGTATTTT. The encoded protein is CASSLAGTPPDTQYF.

Here the CDR3 reads CAIGGGNYGYTF. Written as DNA, the CDR3 is TGTGCCATCGGGGGGGGTAACTATGGCTACACCTTC. The V call is TRBV10-3, the J call TRBJ1-2; D may be TRBD1 (5 bases). Germline V gene data show CDR1 as ENHRY and CDR2 as SYGVKD. The germline V and J ends were trimmed by 8 bases and 1 base, with 8 bases remaining between them. This CDR3 region has 12 residues.